The 12 T cell receptor beta chains presented below share a single source sample, sequenced in a study of a mutant IDH1 vaccine in newly diagnosed glioma (dated by TCRdb to the early 2020s). Their specific antigens are unknown. Taken with the paper, the label for time point translates to: week 11, during vaccination. Every vaccine dose consisted of 300 ug of a 20-mer mutant IDH1 peptide in Montanide, administered subcutaneously together with topical imiquimod. Libraries were prepared through the immunoSEQ multiplex PCR assay. TCRdb holds this immuneACCESS table with in-frame rearrangements only. Some clones are missing; in checked studies, unresolved V genes explain under half, and the rest has no known cause. The sample table shows some 30,000 clones, and around 90% are seen once. Less than 25% of the sample rests with the top ten. Sequenced here: PBMCs, sampled from a glioma patient whose treatment included an IDH1 peptide vaccine. The source of these receptors is a man between 18 and 35 years old with glioma.

This clone appeared a single time. The chain joins TRBV11-2 to TRBJ2-3; 15 bases fit TRBD2. This CDR3 has 16 residues. The V segment lost 5 bases and the J segment 3 bases; nucleotides outside the gene matches: 3. Germline V gives CDR1 SGHAT, CDR2 FQNNGV. CDR3 loop: CASSEGLAGGTDTQYF. The CDR3 coding sequence is TGTGCCAGCAGCGAGGGACTAGCGGGAGGAACAGATACGCAGTATTTT.

The chain is built from TRBV5-4 and TRBJ1-2, with 7 bases matching TRBD1. Germline V lookup: CDR1 SGHNT, CDR2 YYREEE (reference sequence). The CDR3 totals 13 residues. The J segment lost 8 bases and the V segment lost 4 bases, leaving 8 bases of the junction unmatched. The CDR3 loop is CASSPWGTEGYTF. The CDR3 DNA is TGTGCCAGCAGCCCATGGGGGACAGAAGGCTACACCTTC.

The table lists this clone with a count of one. This sequence joins TRBV4-2 and TRBJ1-2; D call uncertain. Trimming stripped 2 bases from V and 2 bases from J, with 6 bases between. CDR1 LGHNA and CDR2 YNFKEQ come from the germline V gene. The CDR3 is made up of 13 amino acids. CDR3 loop: CASSQQFNYGYTF. DNA of the CDR3: TGTGCCAGCAGCCAACAGTTCAACTATGGCTACACCTTC.

The rearrangement links TRBV28 to TRBJ1-5; D uncertain. Germline V CDR1 and CDR2: MDHEN, SYDVKM. The V and J ends lost 7 bases and 9 bases respectively, with 13 bases between them. The CDR3 contains 12 residues. DNA of the CDR3: TGTGCCAGCAATAAGGCGACCGGGCCCCAGCATTTT. Its translation is CASNKATGPQHF.

The chain recombines TRBV13 with TRBJ1-6, with 7 nucleotides matching TRBD1. V dropped 8 bases and J dropped 2; count of bases not matched to a gene: 6. The CDR3 runs 15 residues. Germline CDR1 is PRHDT and CDR2 is FYEKMQ (reference sequence). This CDR3 reads CASASGGAYNSPLHF. The DNA of the CDR3 is TGTGCCAGCGCGTCAGGGGGGGCCTATAATTCACCCCTCCACTTT.

Here the CDR3 DNA reads TGTGCCAGCAGCTCGAGAGAAAACTATGGCTACACCTTC. Residues: CASSSRENYGYTF. The chain is built from TRBV7-2 and TRBJ1-2; D unresolved. This CDR3 comprises 13 residues. Germline CDR1 SGHTA, CDR2 FQGNSA. Trimming pared 4 bases from V and 2 bases from J, leaving 8 bases between.

V is TRBV4-1 and J is TRBJ1-3, with D perhaps matching TRBD1 (6 bases). The germline V gene encodes CDR1 MGHRA and CDR2 YSYEKL. The CDR3 sequence is 14 residues long. The V and J ends lost 6 bases and 0 bases respectively, with 9 bases between them. DNA for the CDR3: TGCGCCAGCAGTGACAGGAGCTCTGGAAACACCATATATTTT. Its protein product is CASSDRSSGNTIYF.

This clone was recorded once. This chain links TRBV4-1 with TRBJ2-1; the match to TRBD1 covers 8 bases. V shed 3 bases and J 10 bases; nucleotides not matched to a gene: 8. CDR1 and CDR2 (germline): MGHRA, YSYEKL. The CDR3 has 14 amino acids. As DNA, the CDR3 is TGCGCCAGCAGCCAGACCCGGGACAGGCACGAGCAGTTCTTC. It encodes CASSQTRDRHEQFF.

The J gene is TRBJ2-7, the V gene TRBV29-1, with D possibly TRBD2 on 6 matching bases. Deletions cut 5 bases from V and 3 bases from J, with 11 bases between. The germline CDR1 and CDR2 sequences are SQVTM and ANQGSEA. This CDR3 spans 12 amino acids. As DNA, the CDR3 is TGCAGCGTTCGGGAGTCAAGCTACGAGCAGTACTTC. Translation gives CSVRESSYEQYF.

This clone was seen once. The chain carries TRBV5-6 and TRBJ1-1, with 7 positions matching TRBD1. Trimming took 4 bases from V and 7 from J; bases not matched to a gene: 10. This CDR3 contains 14 residues. The V gene's germline CDR1 is SGHDT and CDR2 YYEEEE. The CDR3 region is CASSADREDGEAFF. CDR3 coding DNA: TGTGCCAGCAGCGCCGACAGGGAGGATGGTGAAGCTTTCTTT.

CDR3 sequence (DNA): TGTGCCAGCAGCCGCCAGGAGGGACAGGGCGAGTATGGCTACACCTTC. Protein sequence: CASSRQEGQGEYGYTF. This chain joins TRBV4-2 and TRBJ1-2, with 9 bases lining up with TRBD1. The CDR3 has 16 amino acids. V dropped 4 bases and J dropped 5; count of bases not matched to a gene: 11. Looked up from germline, CDR1 is LGHNA and CDR2 is YNFKEQ.

Remarks on this clone: Other DNA sequences in this specimen translate into the identical CDR3. V is TRBV6-6 and J is TRBJ1-2; 7 bases map to TRBD1. Germline V gene sequence: CDR1 MNHNY, CDR2 SVGAGI (reference sequence). Unmatched junction bases numbered 0, after V lost 0 bases and J lost 2 bases. The CDR3 contains 14 residues. The CDR3 loop reads CASSYSGGNYGYTF. For the CDR3, the DNA is TGTGCCAGCAGTTACTCAGGGGGCAACTATGGCTACACCTTC.